The clone carrying this TCR beta chain was recorded only once. The data were taken from a study of OX40 agonist ivuxolimab in advanced cancers. TCRdb keeps only in-frame clones here, not all; method: immunoSEQ multiplex PCR. The sample has tens of thousands of clones, about 80% seen once. The TCR comes from an adult with an advanced solid tumor such as melanoma, head and neck, liver or kidney cancer. The specimen was CD4+ or CD8+ T cells sorted from blood, collected in a trial of the OX40 agonist ivuxolimab.

The chain's CDR3 is CASRTGTQGLSLHF. CDR3 bases: TGTGCCAGCAGAACCGGGACGCAAGGTTTATCCCTCCACTTT. The V and J genes are TRBV6-6 and TRBJ1-6, with D possibly TRBD1 on 5 matching bases. CDR1 MNHNY and CDR2 SVGAGI come from the germline V gene (reference sequence). This CDR3 comprises 14 residues. V dropped 6 bases and J dropped 14 bases, with 20 bases sitting between them.